This T cell receptor beta chain was sequenced during a study of CD8+ T cells in alopecia areata. This CDR3 has 15 amino acids. Trimming took 7 bases from V and 8 from J; bases not matched to a gene: 13. Germline V gene sequence: CDR1 SGHDN, CDR2 FVKESK. Reverse transcription of extracted RNA yielded cDNA, which provided the sequencing template. Method: immunoSEQ multiplex PCR; TCRdb's copy keeps in-frame clones and lacks some. The table lists 250,000 to 300,000 clones, nearly 60% of them singletons. This sample's treatment: oral pan-JAK inhibitor, 5-10 mg twice daily. Peripheral blood and lesional scalp punch biopsies came from alopecia areata patients. Overall study findings and caveats: Persistence of many expanded lesional clones was seen in scalp and blood during tofacitinib.

The count of this clone is one. Its antigen is currently unknown. This chain uses TRBV14 with TRBJ2-1, with 8 nucleotides matching TRBD1. The sequence was obtained from a human donor with alopecia areata. The sample consisted of CD4+ T cells sorted from blood, taken at week 24, from a patient treated with tofacitinib. CDR3: CASTQDRAGLHEQFF. CDR3 in DNA: TGTGCCAGCACCCAGGACAGGGCCGGGCTCCATGAGCAGTTCTTC.